The entry below describes one T cell receptor beta chain. After removal of 2 bases from V and 7 bases from J, the junction contained 4 bases not matched to a gene. CDR1 and CDR2 from the germline V gene are WNHNN and SYGVQD (reference sequence). The CDR3 has 15 amino acids. Some clones are missing from TCRdb's copy, which holds only in-frame ones; the method was immunoSEQ multiplex PCR. The data hold about 370,000 clones, with roughly 90% observed a single time. The sample originates from a study of blood T cell repertoires in COVID-19. Study in general: Collection of acute and convalescent COVID-19 samples took place in the United States, Italy and Spain.

The TCR sequence derives from a woman younger than 45 with COVID-19, enrolled during active disease. The specimen was peripheral blood. The chain carries TRBV10-1 and TRBJ2-1, with 11 bases aligning to TRBD2. The CDR3: CASSELAGGGNEQFF. The CDR3 nucleotides are TGCGCCAGCAGTGAGCTAGCGGGAGGTGGGAATGAGCAGTTCTTC.